A single sample gave rise to the 28 T cell receptor beta chains below, sequenced in a study of cytotoxic CD8 clonotypes in ibrutinib-treated CLL. Profiled with immunoSEQ multiplex PCR; TCRdb holds only in-frame clones, not every one. The sample includes 73,000 or so clones, 68% of them seen just once. This specimen was PBMCs, taken after 12 months of ibrutinib treatment. Every receptor here comes from a human donor with chronic lymphocytic leukemia.

This clone has more than one count but fewer than ten. The chain recombines TRBV2 with TRBJ2-3; D might be TRBD1 (5 bases). Germline assignment: CDR1 SNHLY and CDR2 FYNNEI. The CDR3 length is 15 residues. V dropped 2 bases and J dropped 2 bases, with 11 bases sitting between them. The CDR3 here is CASSEWQTDTDTQYF. The DNA of the CDR3 is TGTGCCAGCAGTGAATGGCAGACAGACACAGATACGCAGTATTTT.

The rearrangement links TRBV19 to TRBJ2-2; maybe TRBD2 (5 bases). V dropped 5 bases and J dropped 6 bases, with 10 bases sitting between them. The CDR3 runs to 13 residues. Germline-derived CDR1 and CDR2 are LNHDA and SQIVND (reference sequence). CDR3 sequence reads: CASSPGYAGELFF. CDR3 coding DNA: TGTGCCAGTAGTCCGGGGTACGCCGGGGAGCTGTTTTTT.

J is TRBJ2-3 and V is TRBV6-1; either TRBD1 or TRBD2 may supply D (5 bases each). Trimming left V 5 bases short and J 2 bases short, with 26 bases between. The CDR3 is 19 residues long. The V gene's germline CDR1 is MNHNS and CDR2 SASEGT. The CDR3 here is CASSKGTNGPESLTDTQYF. CDR3 in DNA: TGTGCCAGCAGTAAAGGGACCAACGGGCCGGAGTCGCTCACAGATACGCAGTATTTT.

This clone showed up just a few times. V is TRBV5-4 and J is TRBJ2-7, with D perhaps TRBD1 or TRBD2 (5 bases each). This CDR3 is 13 amino acids long. V was shortened by 4 bases and J by 2 bases, with 10 bases between the two germline ends. Per the germline V gene, CDR1 is SGHNT and CDR2 is YYREEE (reference sequence). The CDR3 loop is CASSRDQTYEQYF. The CDR3 nucleotides are TGTGCCAGCAGCCGGGACCAAACCTACGAGCAGTACTTC.

This sequence joins TRBV4-3 and TRBJ2-5, with no clear D. The germline gives CDR1 LGHNA, CDR2 YSLEER. The CDR3 is 16 amino acids. The germline V and J ends were trimmed by 1 base and 2 bases, with 14 bases remaining between them. CDR3 DNA: TGCGCCAGCAGCCAAGGGCATGGTACTGGGCAAGAGACCCAGTACTTC. This codes for CASSQGHGTGQETQYF.

This chain connects TRBV2 to TRBJ2-6; no firm D call. Germline V gene sequence: CDR1 SNHLY, CDR2 FYNNEI. This CDR3 region has 15 residues. V was cut by 7 bases and J by 2 bases, with 12 bases left in between. The CDR3 sequence is CASISDRAGANVLTF. CDR3 nucleotide sequence: TGTGCCAGCATTTCGGACCGGGCTGGGGCCAACGTCCTGACTTTC.

This clone was counted a few times. This chain uses TRBV10-1 with TRBJ2-7, with a possible D match to TRBD1 (6 bases). Trimming stripped 6 bases from V and 2 bases from J, with 17 bases between. Germline values: CDR1 WNHNN, CDR2 SYGVQD (reference sequence). This CDR3 spans 15 amino acids. The CDR3 loop reads CASSPTGRRAYEQYF. CDR3 sequence (DNA): TGCGCCAGCAGCCCGACAGGCCGGAGAGCCTACGAGCAGTACTTC.

The J gene is TRBJ2-3, the V gene TRBV19; 8 bases are a match to TRBD2. The germline V gene encodes CDR1 LNHDA and CDR2 SQIVND (reference sequence). V trimming: 0 bases; J trimming: 6 bases; junction bases outside the gene matches: 17. The CDR3 loop spans 19 amino acids. The CDR3 reads CASSIDPGTSPPWVDTQYF. In nucleotides, the CDR3 is TGTGCCAGTAGTATAGATCCGGGGACTAGTCCACCCTGGGTTGATACGCAGTATTTT.

In its sample, this clone was seen a few times. This chain connects TRBV6-1 to TRBJ1-1; D gene uncertain. There are 12 residues in the CDR3. Trimming removed 8 bases from V and 0 bases from J, with 7 bases in between. From germline, CDR1 is MNHNS and CDR2 SASEGT. Here the CDR3 DNA reads TGTGCCAGCGCCCGGTTGAACACTGAAGCTTTCTTT. Amino acids: CASARLNTEAFF.

The chain uses TRBV5-1 and TRBJ1-6, with D perhaps TRBD1 (6 bases). CDR3 length: 13 residues. V was shortened by 2 bases and J by 7 bases, with 7 bases between the two germline ends. CDR1 is SGHRS, CDR2 YFSETQ, per germline. CDR3 sequence: CASSFTGNSPLHF. In DNA form, the CDR3 reads TGCGCCAGCAGCTTCACAGGGAATTCACCCCTCCACTTT.

This clone was counted between two and nine times. The chain carries TRBV10-3 and TRBJ1-6, with a possible D match to TRBD1 (5 bases). This CDR3 is 15 amino acids long. The ends were cut back, 3 bases at V and 5 bases at J, with 11 bases in the middle. The germline gives CDR1 ENHRY, CDR2 SYGVKD. The CDR3 protein is CAISDGGFDNSPLHF. The DNA of the CDR3 is TGTGCCATCAGTGACGGGGGTTTCGATAATTCACCCCTCCACTTT.

CDR3 nucleotide sequence: TGTGCCTGGAAGGGGCAGGGAACAAATCAGCCCCAGCATTTT. Its protein product is CAWKGQGTNQPQHF. The chain links TRBV30 to TRBJ1-5, with D possibly matching TRBD1 (5 bases). The CDR3 has 14 amino acids. The germline V and J ends were trimmed by 4 bases and 4 bases, with 14 bases remaining between them. Per germline, CDR1 GTSNPN and CDR2 SVGIG (reference sequence).

The chain links TRBV6-5 to TRBJ1-1; no reliable D call. This CDR3 has 11 residues. Germline V CDR1 and CDR2: MNHEY, SVGAGI. The V end was cut by 2 bases, the J end by 4 bases, with 2 bases between. The CDR3 DNA sequence: TGTGCCAGCAGTTACGGCACTGAAGCTTTCTTT. The encoded protein is CASSYGTEAFF.

The chain joins TRBV19 to TRBJ1-2; TRBD1 might be the D (6 bases). Germline V gene lookup returns CDR1 LNHDA and CDR2 SQIVND (reference sequence). With 3 bases removed from V and 2 bases from J, the gap between germline ends came to 16 bases. CDR3 length equals 16 residues. CDR3 nucleotide sequence: TGTGCCAGTAGTATGGGCCCCACAGGGAGGAACTATGGCTACACCTTC. Its protein is CASSMGPTGRNYGYTF.

This clone has just a few counts. This chain connects TRBV25-1 to TRBJ2-4; no clear D gene. V was trimmed by 4 bases and J by 0 bases, leaving 13 bases between them. Germline V lookup: CDR1 MGHDK, CDR2 SYGVNS. This CDR3 region has 16 residues. The CDR3 bases are TGTGCCAGCAGTGGGGTCGGTGACATAGCCAAAAACATTCAGTACTTC. Encoded protein: CASSGVGDIAKNIQYF.

This rearrangement joins TRBV7-2 to TRBJ1-2, with D hard to call. Germline loops: CDR1 SGHTA, CDR2 FQGNSA. The CDR3 has 16 amino acids. Deletions cut 2 bases from V and 4 bases from J, with 17 bases between. Written as DNA, the CDR3 is TGTGCCAGCAGCTTATCTATGATTAGACGCGGCTATGGCTACACCTTC. Translation gives CASSLSMIRRGYGYTF.

The chain employs TRBV27 and TRBJ1-2, with 10 bases fitting TRBD1. This CDR3 is built from 17 residues. In germline, CDR1 is MNHEY, CDR2 SMNVEV (reference sequence). With 6 bases clipped from V and 4 bases from J, the junction kept 14 bases outside the gene matches. Here the CDR3 reads CASSPGTGVHLSYGYTF. Written as DNA, the CDR3 is TGTGCCAGCAGCCCCGGGACAGGGGTCCACCTATCCTATGGCTACACCTTC.

The table lists this clone with a few counts. The rearrangement joins TRBV5-4 to TRBJ1-4; no clear D. V lost 3 bases, J lost 5 bases, and 17 bases lay in between. The CDR3 runs to 16 residues. Germline V gene sequence: CDR1 SGHNT, CDR2 YYREEE (reference sequence). The DNA of the CDR3 is TGTGCCAGCAGCTCCTCTATCGGGGAAGGAAATGAAAAACTGTTTTTT. Its protein is CASSSSIGEGNEKLFF.

This chain uses TRBV4-3 with TRBJ2-3, with TRBD2 as a possible D gene (5 bases). The germline V and J ends were trimmed by 4 bases and 5 bases, with 16 bases remaining between them. The CDR3 loop spans 15 amino acids. Germline V gene lookup returns CDR1 LGHNA and CDR2 YSLEER. This CDR3 reads CASSPGPPGRDTQYF. The CDR3, as DNA: TGCGCCAGCAGCCCCGGCCCCCCGGGGAGAGATACGCAGTATTTT.

This clone has a handful of counts. The chain recombines TRBV2 with TRBJ2-2; no clear D. The CDR3 extends over 13 amino acids. V lost 2 bases and J 7 bases, leaving 8 bases between the germline ends. Germline CDR1 and CDR2: SNHLY and FYNNEI. CDR3 bases: TGTGCCAGCAGTGAACGGGCCAGCGGGGAGCTGTTTTTT. Its translation: CASSERASGELFF.

This chain connects TRBV7-6 to TRBJ2-2, with D possibly being TRBD2 (6 bases). Trimming removed 1 base from V and 3 bases from J, with 12 bases in between. The CDR3 covers 16 residues. The germline gives CDR1 SGHVS, CDR2 FNYEAQ. This CDR3 reads CASSLGSGRYTGELFF. The CDR3 DNA sequence: TGTGCCAGCAGCTTAGGCAGCGGGCGATACACCGGGGAGCTGTTTTTT.

In the case of this clone: This CDR3 is also generated by other DNA sequences in the sample. The CDR3 nucleotides read TGTGCCAGCAGCGTAGCTGGGACAGGGCGCTCTGGAAACACCATATATTTT. Translated, it gives CASSVAGTGRSGNTIYF. The chain combines TRBV9 with TRBJ1-3; 9 bases fit TRBD1. The ends lost 0 bases at V and 0 bases at J; junction bases unmatched: 4. The CDR3 is 17 amino acids. Per germline, CDR1 SGDLS and CDR2 YYNGEE.

The chain uses TRBV4-3 and TRBJ1-2, with 8 bases identical to TRBD1. CDR1 LGHNA and CDR2 YSLEER come from the germline V gene. V dropped 0 bases and J dropped 7; count of bases not matched to a gene: 7. The CDR3 has 15 amino acids. CDR3 loop: CASSQDMGQVAGYTF. CDR3 nucleotides: TGCGCCAGCAGCCAAGACATGGGACAGGTAGCTGGCTACACCTTC.

The chain couples TRBV6-6 to TRBJ2-7; D is unresolved. The CDR3 has 15 amino acids. Germline values: CDR1 MNHNY, CDR2 SVGAGI (reference sequence). The V and J ends lost 2 bases and 0 bases respectively, with 11 bases between them. The CDR3 region is CASSYTAEISYEQYF. The CDR3 DNA reads TGTGCCAGCAGTTACACGGCAGAGATCTCCTACGAGCAGTACTTC.

The chain joins TRBV5-1 to TRBJ1-2, with a weak D call TRBD1 (6 bases). V was trimmed by 5 bases and J by 7 bases, leaving 15 bases between them. From germline, CDR1 is SGHRS and CDR2 YFSETQ. The CDR3 is 13 residues long. The CDR3 bases are TGCGCCAGCAGTATTGGGGGCGTGGGTGGCTACACCTTC. The encoded protein is CASSIGGVGGYTF. The entire variable domain, with the rest obtained from reference TRBV5-1 and TRBJ1-2, is as follows: KAGVTQTPRYLIKTRGQQVTLSCSPISGHRSVSWYQQTPGQGLQFLFEYFSETQRNKGNFPGRFSGRQFSNSRSEMNVSTLELGDSALYLCASSIGGVGGYTFGSGTRLTVV.

Only one count was recorded for this clone. The chain joins TRBV30 to TRBJ1-1; D is uncertain. CDR3 length: 15 residues. CDR1 is GTSNPN, CDR2 SVGIG, per germline (reference sequence). V was clipped by 3 bases and J by 0 bases, with 14 bases between them. CDR3 in amino acids: CAWRAKFKVNTEAFF. CDR3 coding DNA: TGTGCCTGGAGGGCCAAGTTTAAGGTGAACACTGAAGCTTTCTTT.

The chain links TRBV7-9 to TRBJ1-4, with 9 bases fitting TRBD1. The germline V gene has CDR1 SEHNR and CDR2 FQNEAQ (reference sequence). After removal of 1 base from V and 4 bases from J, the junction contained 4 bases not matched to a gene. The CDR3 loop spans 16 amino acids. The CDR3 region is CASSLDRGQGNEKLFF. DNA of the CDR3: TGTGCCAGCAGCTTAGACAGGGGACAGGGTAATGAAAAACTGTTTTTT. Full variable domain (remainder filled in from reference TRBV7-9 and TRBJ1-4): DTGVSQNPRHKITKRGQNVTFRCDPISEHNRLYWYRQTLGQGPEFLTYFQNEAQLEKSRLLSDRFSAERPKGSFSTLEIQRTEQGDSAMYLCASSLDRGQGNEKLFFGSGTQLSVL.

The J gene is TRBJ2-3, the V gene TRBV6-5; perhaps TRBD2 as D (6 bases). This CDR3 contains 13 residues. Germline loops: CDR1 MNHEY, CDR2 SVGAGI. The V gene lost 2 bases and the J gene lost 4 bases, with 7 bases spanning the gap. This CDR3 reads CASSYRGSDTQYF. The CDR3 bases are TGTGCCAGCAGTTACCGGGGGTCAGATACGCAGTATTTT.